These 16 T cell receptor beta chains originate from one sample sequenced in a study of technical replicates of blood from a handful of donors. Assay used: immunoSEQ multiplex PCR; TCRdb lists only in-frame clones, some missing. The sample contains about 69,000 clones, over 75% of which appear only once. The sequencing input was PBMCs. Receptor source: a human donor in good health. Some clones in this sample may be carry-over from other donors' samples.

This chain uses TRBV29-1 with TRBJ1-2, with a tentative D call TRBD1 (6 bases). The CDR3 is 13 residues long. Trimming removed 5 bases at V and 4 bases at J, with 14 bases between. Per the germline V gene, CDR1 is SQVTM and CDR2 is ANQGSEA. CDR3 sequence reads: CSVLVGQLYGYTF. The CDR3 DNA follows: TGCAGCGTTCTCGTCGGACAGCTCTATGGCTACACCTTC.

The V call is TRBV4-3, the J call TRBJ2-2, with 14 bases lining up with TRBD2. The CDR3 extends over 19 amino acids. The ends lost 3 bases at V and 4 bases at J; junction bases unmatched: 10. Germline CDR1 LGHNA, CDR2 YSLEER. CDR3 in DNA: TGCGCCAGCAGCCAGGAGGCAGGACTAGCGGGAGGCCGCACCGGGGAGCTGTTTTTT. It codes for CASSQEAGLAGGRTGELFF.

The chain employs TRBV9 and TRBJ2-1; 7 bases fit TRBD1. J gave up 7 bases and V 2 bases, and 9 bases lay outside the gene matches. Germline assignment: CDR1 SGDLS and CDR2 YYNGEE. This CDR3 comprises 15 residues. The CDR3 coding sequence is TGTGCCAGCAGCGTGACAGGGCGTATCATTAATGAGCAGTTCTTC. Protein sequence: CASSVTGRIINEQFF.

The V call is TRBV7-2, the J call TRBJ2-7; no clear D. The CDR3 length is 14 residues. V lost 0 bases, J lost 0 bases, and 6 bases lay in between. The germline CDR1 and CDR2 sequences are SGHTA and FQGNSA. In DNA, the CDR3 is TGTGCCAGCAGCTTAGCTCAGGCCTCCTACGAGCAGTACTTC. Translation gives CASSLAQASYEQYF.

The J gene is TRBJ1-2, the V gene TRBV19; D may be TRBD1 (6 bases). Germline loops: CDR1 LNHDA, CDR2 SQIVND (reference sequence). The CDR3 sequence is 12 residues long. Between the trimmed V and J ends, which lost 6 bases and 6 bases, there was a span of 11 bases. This CDR3 reads CASRDRVNGYTF. CDR3 nucleotide sequence: TGTGCCAGTAGGGACAGAGTAAATGGCTACACCTTC.

The chain has TRBV2 and TRBJ2-3, with TRBD2 identical over 7 bases. Looked up from germline, CDR1 is SNHLY and CDR2 is FYNNEI. This CDR3 is 14 amino acids long. V lost 6 bases and J lost 2; bases outside the gene matches: 5. CDR3: CASRTGTNTDTQYF. The DNA of the CDR3 is TGTGCCAGCAGAACCGGGACTAACACAGATACGCAGTATTTT.

The chain recombines TRBV27 with TRBJ1-1, with D possibly matching TRBD1 (6 bases). This CDR3 is built from 15 residues. Deletions cut 5 bases from V and 3 bases from J, with 16 bases between. The germline V gene encodes CDR1 MNHEY and CDR2 SMNVEV (reference sequence). CDR3 sequence reads: CASSEQGFGYTEAFF. The CDR3 nucleotides are TGTGCCAGCAGTGAACAGGGATTCGGGTACACTGAAGCTTTCTTT.

The V gene is TRBV5-1, the J gene TRBJ2-2; perhaps TRBD2 as D (5 bases). The V and J ends lost 4 bases and 5 bases respectively, with 15 bases between them. Per germline, CDR1 SGHRS and CDR2 YFSETQ. There are 15 residues in the CDR3. CDR3 DNA: TGCGCCAGCAGCAATCAGGAGCCGGGGACCGGGGAGCTGTTTTTT. Its translation: CASSNQEPGTGELFF.

The rearrangement links TRBV15 to TRBJ2-3, with 11 bases fitting TRBD2. The germline V gene encodes CDR1 LNHNV and CDR2 YYDKDF (reference sequence). The CDR3 has 16 residues. V dropped 5 bases and J dropped 4; count of bases not matched to a gene: 8. The CDR3 sequence: CATSPTSGSGADTQYF. The CDR3, as DNA: TGTGCCACCAGCCCTACTAGCGGGAGTGGCGCAGATACGCAGTATTTT.

This clone was picked up a small number of times. The chain is built from TRBV9 and TRBJ2-2; the match to TRBD2 covers 7 bases. This CDR3 region has 14 residues. Germline V CDR1 and CDR2: SGDLS, YYNGEE. The junction had 3 bases not matched to a gene; V was cut back by 3 bases and J by 4 bases. CDR3 residues: CASSAGLGTGELFF. The CDR3 nucleotides are TGTGCCAGCAGCGCCGGACTAGGCACCGGGGAGCTGTTTTTT.

The sample holds one count of this clone. The rearrangement uses TRBV2 and TRBJ1-6, with 8 bases matching TRBD1. CDR3 length equals 15 residues. Germline V gene data show CDR1 as SNHLY and CDR2 as FYNNEI. V shed 8 bases, J shed 6 bases, and the junction held 9 bases outside the gene matches. The CDR3, as DNA: TGTGCCAGCGCCAGCCAGGGGGCTGGTAATTCACCCCTCCACTTT. It specifies CASASQGAGNSPLHF.

The chain is built from TRBV4-3 and TRBJ2-2; TRBD1 matches at 7 bases. The CDR3 runs 16 residues. With V trimmed by 0 bases and J by 6 bases, 7 bases remained unmatched. Germline CDR1 reads LGHNA; CDR2 reads YSLEER. Written as DNA, the CDR3 is TGCGCCAGCAGCCAAGATGGACAGGTTTTTCCCGGGGAGCTGTTTTTT. Its translation is CASSQDGQVFPGELFF.

This clone was counted once. V and J are TRBV5-1 and TRBJ1-1; no reliable D call. V lost 0 bases and J 4 bases, leaving 13 bases between the germline ends. This CDR3 contains 15 residues. Germline V gene lookup returns CDR1 SGHRS and CDR2 YFSETQ. CDR3 residues: CASSLETIESTEAFF. CDR3 bases: TGCGCCAGCAGCTTGGAAACGATAGAGAGCACTGAAGCTTTCTTT.

The V and J genes are TRBV4-1 and TRBJ1-4; D remains ambiguous. Germline CDR1 MGHRA, CDR2 YSYEKL. The V gene lost 0 bases and the J gene lost 7 bases, with 3 bases spanning the gap. CDR3 length: 12 residues. The CDR3 reads CASSQDSEKLFF. The DNA for the CDR3 is TGCGCCAGCAGCCAAGATAGTGAAAAACTGTTTTTT.

V and J are TRBV18 and TRBJ2-5; 7 bases fit TRBD1. Germline trimming cut 8 bases from V and 4 bases from J; bases unmatched to any gene: 7. This CDR3 has 13 residues. CDR1 and CDR2 from the germline V gene are KGHSH and LQKENI. The CDR3: CASARGFGETQYF. The DNA of the CDR3 is TGTGCCAGCGCCAGGGGGTTCGGAGAGACCCAGTACTTC.

The gene calls are TRBV11-2 and TRBJ2-6; no clear D. This CDR3 contains 15 residues. The ends were cut back, 7 bases at V and 1 base at J, with 11 bases in the middle. The V gene's germline CDR1 is SGHAT and CDR2 FQNNGV. This CDR3 is CASIPTRSGANVLTF. CDR3 coding DNA: TGTGCCAGCATCCCAACCCGGTCTGGGGCCAACGTCCTGACTTTC.